This T cell receptor beta chain is drawn from a study of blood T cell repertoires in COVID-19. In the study overall: Spain, Italy and the United States supplied samples that represented acute and convalescent COVID-19.

Per the original data handling: Scientists estimated how many nucleated cells there were by amplifying reference gene primers. The repertoire was sequenced with immunoSEQ multiplex PCR; TCRdb's copy has only in-frame clones and lacks some. V, J and clone size reflect that table, while D and trimming were determined from the DNA. The table records about 230,000 clones, around 85% of them present only once. The receptor comes from an elderly woman with acute or convalescent COVID-19. The sample was peripheral blood.

The CDR3 reads CATSKWGGGEVYGYTF. The CDR3, as DNA: TGTGCCACCTCAAAATGGGGGGGAGGGGAAGTCTATGGCTACACCTTC. This chain connects TRBV27 to TRBJ1-2, with D perhaps TRBD1 (5 bases). The germline V gene has CDR1 MNHEY and CDR2 SMNVEV (reference sequence). The V end lost 10 bases, the J end lost 4 bases, and 25 bases lay between the germline ends. The CDR3 length is 16 residues.